This is a list of T cell receptor beta chains from one sample in a study of blood T cell repertoires in COVID-19. Sequencing was performed with immunoSEQ multiplex PCR; in TCRdb, only in-frame clones are kept and a portion is missing. The sample has about 320,000 clones; roughly nine tenths are singletons. Sequenced: PBMCs or T cells enriched from blood (not recorded which). Source of these receptors: a man in his fifties or sixties who had recovered from COVID-19. Each CDR3 is given with its conserved first and last residue. A D gene is named only where the DNA matches it firmly. Where a row states a size, it is once, few, many or the class of an expanded clone; other rows omit it.

j_call v_call clone_size d_call cdr3_aa
TRBJ2-7 TRBV19 . . CASRGGRTSYEQYF
TRBJ2-1 TRBV5-1 . . CASSLDSYDYNEQFF
TRBJ1-3 TRBV19 . . CASSNRGPYRNTIYF
TRBJ2-1 TRBV27 . TRBD1 CASSKQGGEQFF
TRBJ1-1 TRBV5-5 . TRBD1 CASSLGDRQVLAFF
TRBJ1-1 TRBV3-1/TRBV3-2 once . CASSLASVAFF
TRBJ1-5 TRBV27 few . CASSLGNGNQPQHF
TRBJ1-3 TRBV7-9 . . CASSFRPNFGPLSGNTIYF
TRBJ2-1 TRBV7-2 . . CASSYGPGEQFF
TRBJ1-1 TRBV18 . TRBD1 CASSPTYDRGVTEAFF
TRBJ2-5 TRBV18 . TRBD2 CASSRNGAGTQETQYF
TRBJ2-5 TRBV7-2 . TRBD2 CASSRRLAGDETQYF
TRBJ2-1 TRBV18 . . CASSPPVGREQFF
TRBJ1-2 TRBV5-1 . . CASSFPGEVGYGYTF
TRBJ1-4 TRBV3-1/TRBV3-2 . . CASSQVLPATNEKLFF
TRBJ1-2 TRBV30 . . CAWSRGQFSSWSYGYTF
TRBJ1-5 TRBV7-8 . . CASSLDGTYSNQPQHF
TRBJ1-6 TRBV14 . TRBD1 CASSPQGTGFFNSPLHF
TRBJ1-2 TRBV30 few . CAWSGGTGYTF
TRBJ1-4 TRBV29-1 . . CSVGVTAREKLFF
TRBJ2-1 TRBV5-1 . TRBD2 CASSFGLAGLYNEQFF
TRBJ1-4 TRBV19 . TRBD1 CASRALGQGGTNEKLFF
TRBJ1-2 TRBV30 . TRBD1 CAEQGPSNGYTF
TRBJ1-2 TRBV7-9 . . CASSFSGGYGYTF
TRBJ1-2 TRBV5-5 . TRBD1 CASSLQTGGNYGYTF
TRBJ2-3 TRBV3-1/TRBV3-2 . TRBD1 CASSQWGQADTQYF
TRBJ1-1 TRBV12-3/TRBV12-4 . TRBD1 CASTLGQGAEAFF
TRBJ1-1 TRBV9 . . CASSVVTNTEAFF
TRBJ1-4 TRBV6-5 . . CASSFYTGKVNEKLFF
TRBJ1-6 TRBV5-5 . . CASSSRTMSSYNSPLHF
TRBJ1-1 TRBV6-5 . . CASSSLSAGAGAEAFF
TRBJ2-6 TRBV11-3 . . CASSSGHFAGANVLTF
TRBJ2-7 TRBV6-5 . TRBD2 CASTREDSYEQYF
TRBJ1-5 TRBV30 . . CAWSGGRQAPQHF
TRBJ2-7 TRBV6-5 . TRBD1 CASSYSHRGSYEQYF
TRBJ1-1 TRBV5-4 . . CASSLEGTYEAFF
TRBJ2-7 TRBV6-6 . . CASSYQGSSYEQYF
TRBJ1-2 TRBV20-1 . . CSAPDYGYTF
TRBJ2-7 TRBV18 . TRBD2 CASSPGLAPYEQYF
TRBJ1-1 TRBV7-2 . . CASSFMVTVMNTEAFF
TRBJ1-3 TRBV19 once TRBD1 CASSIDREEGNTIYF
TRBJ2-7 TRBV5-1 . . CASSLAVGGSYEQYF
TRBJ2-1 TRBV27 . . CASSLTNSEQFF
TRBJ2-2 TRBV19 . . CASPKTANTGELFF